This T cell receptor beta chain is drawn from a study of Ad26.COV2.S vaccination and SARS-CoV-2 variants. Study as a whole: The authors gave Ad26.COV2.S intramuscularly, either once or twice 56 days apart.

Looked up from germline, CDR1 is SNHLY and CDR2 is FYNNEI. V lost 3 bases to trimming and J lost 4 bases; unmatched junction nucleotides: 9. The CDR3 length is 15 residues. General study results and limits: Placebo and vaccine recipients had non-spike TCR breadth that was similar.

Treatment meaning: roughly 20 received Ad26.COV2.S at low or high dose, single or two shots; about 5 received placebo; per-sample allocation not given. The samples were gathered on day 63 after the first injection of vaccine or placebo. An adult donor aged 18-55 years was enrolled in Boston. A remark on this clone: No antigen is known for it.

Repertoires were generated with immunoSEQ multiplex PCR, while TCRdb's copy carries only in-frame clones and drops some. The sample holds about 440,000 clones, less than 95% seen once. This specimen consisted of peripheral blood, obtained in a trial of Ad26.COV2.S vaccine versus placebo. The V gene is TRBV2, the J gene TRBJ2-7; 7 nucleotides align to TRBD1. The receptor comes from a person between 18 and 65 years old who received the Ad26.COV2.S COVID-19 vaccine or a placebo. This chain's CDR3 is CASSEGQGVWYEQYF. CDR3 in DNA: TGTGCCAGCAGTGAGGGGCAGGGGGTTTGGTACGAGCAGTACTTC.